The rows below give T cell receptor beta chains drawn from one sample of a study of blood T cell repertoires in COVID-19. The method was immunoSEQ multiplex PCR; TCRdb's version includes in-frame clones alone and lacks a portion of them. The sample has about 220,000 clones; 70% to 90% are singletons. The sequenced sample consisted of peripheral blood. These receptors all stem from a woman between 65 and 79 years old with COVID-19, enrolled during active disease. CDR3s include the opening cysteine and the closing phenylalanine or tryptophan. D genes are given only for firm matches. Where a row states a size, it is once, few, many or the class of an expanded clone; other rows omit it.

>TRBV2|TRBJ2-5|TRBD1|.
TGTGCCAGCAGTGAGGCGACAGGGGGCGTGGAGACCCAGTACTTC
CASSEATGGVETQYF
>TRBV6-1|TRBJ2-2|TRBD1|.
TGTGCCAGCAGTGAAGGTTCCCCGGGACAGATTACCGGGGAGCTGTTTTTT
CASSEGSPGQITGELFF
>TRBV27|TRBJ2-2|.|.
TGTGCCAGCAGTTTGAGCCGGGGCGGGGACACCGGGGAGCTGTTTTTT
CASSLSRGGDTGELFF
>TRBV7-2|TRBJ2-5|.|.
TGTGCCAGCAGCTTACAGGGAGGTACACAAGAGACCCAGTACTTC
CASSLQGGTQETQYF
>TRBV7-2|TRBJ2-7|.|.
TGTGCCAGCAGCTTAGCGCCAGGCAACTACGAGCAGTACTTC
CASSLAPGNYEQYF
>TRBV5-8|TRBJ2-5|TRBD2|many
TGTGCCAGCAGCGTAGCCGGGACTAGCCTTACGGCCCAGTACTTC
CASSVAGTSLTAQYF
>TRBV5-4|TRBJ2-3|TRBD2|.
TGTGCCAGCAGCCCGGGACTAGCTAGCACAGATACGCAGTATTTT
CASSPGLASTDTQYF
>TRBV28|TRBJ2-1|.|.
TGTGCCAGTGGGGGGTACAATGAGCAGTTCTTC
CASGGYNEQFF
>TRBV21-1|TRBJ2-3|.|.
TGTGCCAGCAGTGGGAAAGGCGGTGGGGCCCAAGATACGCAGTATTTT
CASSGKGGGAQDTQYF
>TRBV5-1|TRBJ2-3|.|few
TGCGCCAGCCGAGCGGGCACAGATACGCAGTATTTT
CASRAGTDTQYF
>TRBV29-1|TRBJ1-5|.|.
TGCAGCGTCTCCCAGGCCTCCGGGGATCAGCCCCAGCATTTT
CSVSQASGDQPQHF
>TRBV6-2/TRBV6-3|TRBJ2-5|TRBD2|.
TGTGCCAGCAGTTCTCTGCCGACTAGCGGGGGACAAGAGACCCAGTACTTC
CASSSLPTSGGQETQYF
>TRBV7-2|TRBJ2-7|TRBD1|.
TGTGCCAGCACTTCCGGGACAGGGGTCGACGAGCAGTACTTC
CASTSGTGVDEQYF
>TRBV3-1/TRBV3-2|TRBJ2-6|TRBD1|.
TGTGCCAGCAGCCCCCGTTCCGGGACAGGGTTTTCTGGGGCCAACGTCCTGACTTTC
CASSPRSGTGFSGANVLTF
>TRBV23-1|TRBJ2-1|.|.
TGCGCCAGCAGTAAGAAAGGGAGGTACAATGAGCAGTTCTTC
CASSKKGRYNEQFF
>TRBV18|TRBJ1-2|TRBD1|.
TGTGCCAGCTCTACGGTACCGGGACAGGGGAACTATGGCTACACCTTC
CASSTVPGQGNYGYTF
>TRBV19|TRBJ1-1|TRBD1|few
TGTGCCACCCACCACTGGACAGGGGTGATCACTGAAGCTTTCTTT
CATHHWTGVITEAFF
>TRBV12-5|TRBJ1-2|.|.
TGTGCTAGTGGTTTCGATGGGGCATCGGACCTCTATGGCTACACCTTC
CASGFDGASDLYGYTF